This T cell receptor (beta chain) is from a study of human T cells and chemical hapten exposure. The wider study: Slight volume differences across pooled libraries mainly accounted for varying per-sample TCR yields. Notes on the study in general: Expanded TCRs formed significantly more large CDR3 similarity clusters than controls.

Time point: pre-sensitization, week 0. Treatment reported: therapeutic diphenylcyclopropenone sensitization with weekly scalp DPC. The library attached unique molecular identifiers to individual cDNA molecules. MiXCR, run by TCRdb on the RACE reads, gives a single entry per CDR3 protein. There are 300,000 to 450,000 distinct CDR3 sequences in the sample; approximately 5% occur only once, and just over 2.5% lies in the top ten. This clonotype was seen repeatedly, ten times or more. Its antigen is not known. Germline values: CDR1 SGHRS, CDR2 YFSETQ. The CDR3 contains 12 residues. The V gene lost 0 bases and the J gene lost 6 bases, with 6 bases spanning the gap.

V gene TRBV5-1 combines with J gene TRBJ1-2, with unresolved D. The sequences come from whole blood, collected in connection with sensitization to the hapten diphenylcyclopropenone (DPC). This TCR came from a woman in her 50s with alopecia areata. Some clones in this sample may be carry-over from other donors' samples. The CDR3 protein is CASSLDSNGYTF. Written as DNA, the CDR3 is TGCGCCAGCAGCTTGGACAGCAATGGCTACACCTTC. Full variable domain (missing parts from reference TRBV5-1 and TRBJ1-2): KAGVTQTPRYLIKTRGQQVTLSCSPISGHRSVSWYQQTPGQGLQFLFEYFSETQRNKGNFPGRFSGRQFSNSRSEMNVSTLELGDSALYLCASSLDSNGYTFGSGTRLTVV.